This passage covers 24 T cell receptor beta chains from one sample sequenced in a study of cytomegalovirus exposure and HLA in healthy donors. Vbeta (60) and Jbeta (13) primers were used in the PCR. Here immunoSEQ multiplex PCR was the method, and the copy in TCRdb shows in-frame clones only, minus some. The profile shows about 99,000 clones, roughly 77% of them singletons. The sample taken for sequencing was PBMCs. The origin of the receptors is a young woman in good health and CMV-seropositive.

The V gene is TRBV5-1, the J gene TRBJ2-7; no clear D. V shed 5 bases and J shed 1 base, with 10 bases lying between them. The germline V gene encodes CDR1 SGHRS and CDR2 YFSETQ. The CDR3 spans 13 residues. CDR3 DNA sequence: TGCGCCAGCAGAAACAAGAATTCCTACGAGCAGTACTTC. Protein product: CASRNKNSYEQYF.

V and J are TRBV18 and TRBJ1-2; 8 nucleotides align to TRBD1. The germline V gene encodes CDR1 KGHSH and CDR2 LQKENI. V was clipped by 4 bases and J by 9 bases; unmatched bases: 13. The CDR3 is 15 residues long. CDR3 DNA sequence: TGTGCCAGCTCACTGGACAGGGTCGAGTTTAAGAGCTACACCTTC. Translation: CASSLDRVEFKSYTF.

A word on this clone: At one end the junction does not follow the germline gene, possibly because of a read error. The CDR3 bases are TGTGCCAGCACCTTGAAGACAGGGAAAGAGACCCAGTACTTC. It translates to CASTLKTGKETQYF. The chain recombines TRBV5-4 with TRBJ2-5, with 7 positions matching TRBD1. In germline, CDR1 is SGHNT, CDR2 YYREEE (reference sequence). CDR3 length: 14 amino acids.

In its sample, this clone was seen a few times. This chain connects TRBV7-9 to TRBJ2-5, with 15 bases aligning to TRBD2. The germline V gene encodes CDR1 SEHNR and CDR2 FQNEAQ (reference sequence). CDR3 size: 18 residues. V gave up 3 bases and J gave up 2 bases; unmatched junction bases: 7. CDR3 DNA: TGTGCCAGCAGCTTGGGGGGACTAGCGGGGGGCCTTCAAGAGACCCAGTACTTC. Residues: CASSLGGLAGGLQETQYF.

This chain connects TRBV27 to TRBJ2-5, with 11 nucleotides matching TRBD1. V shed 1 base, J shed 5 bases, and the junction held 3 bases outside the gene matches. The CDR3 runs 15 residues. The germline V gene has CDR1 MNHEY and CDR2 SMNVEV (reference sequence). CDR3 region: CASSLWTGGAETQYF. In DNA, the CDR3 is TGTGCCAGCAGTTTATGGACAGGGGGCGCGGAGACCCAGTACTTC.

The rearrangement uses TRBV5-6 and TRBJ1-1; 8 bases agree with TRBD1. Germline V CDR1 and CDR2: SGHDT, YYEEEE. V dropped 3 bases and J dropped 7; count of bases not matched to a gene: 11. This CDR3 spans 15 amino acids. The CDR3 sequence: CASSSQGGRRLEAFF. The CDR3 DNA is TGTGCCAGCAGCTCACAGGGGGGGCGACGACTTGAAGCTTTCTTT.

This clone was detected a few times. The chain employs TRBV4-2 and TRBJ2-3; 11 positions agree with TRBD2. The germline CDR1 and CDR2 sequences are LGHNA and YNFKEQ. Trimming took 5 bases from V and 2 from J; bases not matched to a gene: 6. CDR3 size: 16 residues. The CDR3 DNA is TGTGCCAGCAGCGCCGTTAGCGGGGGGGACACAGATACGCAGTATTTT. Translating gives CASSAVSGGDTDTQYF.

The chain uses TRBV29-1 and TRBJ2-5; 9 bases line up with TRBD2. Germline CDR1 reads SQVTM; CDR2 reads ANQGSEA. This CDR3 comprises 16 residues. With 3 bases clipped from V and 2 bases from J, the junction kept 10 bases outside the gene matches. This chain's CDR3 is CSVDSLAGRGQETQYF. The CDR3 DNA reads as TGCAGCGTTGACAGTCTAGCGGGAAGGGGGCAAGAGACCCAGTACTTC.

V usage is TRBV7-6 and J usage is TRBJ2-5, with D maybe TRBD1 (7 bases). Deletions cut 11 bases from V and 5 bases from J, with 24 bases between. The CDR3 length is 15 residues. The V gene's germline CDR1 is SGHVS and CDR2 FNYEAQ. CDR3 nucleotide sequence: TGTGCCGTAGGAATGGAGGGGGCACCCGGGGAGACCCAGTACTTC. Protein sequence: CAVGMEGAPGETQYF.

The rearrangement links TRBV18 to TRBJ1-1; D ambiguous. The V and J ends lost 5 bases and 1 base respectively, with 11 bases between them. The germline V gene encodes CDR1 KGHSH and CDR2 LQKENI. The CDR3 consists of 14 residues. CDR3 protein: CASSVQNPNTEAFF. CDR3 DNA: TGTGCCAGCTCAGTCCAGAACCCGAACACTGAAGCTTTCTTT. The full variable domain, its missing parts supplied by reference TRBV18 and TRBJ1-1, is NAGVMQNPRHLVRRRGQEARLRCSPMKGHSHVYWYRQLPEEGLKFMVYLQKENIIDESGMPKERFSAEFPKEGPSILRIQQVVRGDSAAYFCASSVQNPNTEAFFGQGTRLTVV.

This clone has only a few counts. The rearrangement links TRBV18 to TRBJ2-1, with TRBD2 identical over 7 bases. This CDR3 comprises 13 residues. After removal of 6 bases from V and 10 bases from J, the junction contained 9 bases not matched to a gene. Germline loops: CDR1 KGHSH, CDR2 LQKENI. CDR3 amino acids: CASSHSSGGEQFF. CDR3 sequence (DNA): TGTGCCAGCTCCCATTCATCGGGGGGAGAGCAGTTCTTC.

The chain recombines TRBV7-2 with TRBJ1-2; D not certain. The CDR3 runs 11 residues. V lost 4 bases and J 8 bases, leaving 8 bases between the germline ends. Germline V lookup: CDR1 SGHTA, CDR2 FQGNSA. The CDR3 sequence is CASSSTKGYTF. The CDR3 region has the DNA TGTGCCAGCAGCTCTACGAAAGGCTACACCTTC.

The chain joins TRBV28 to TRBJ1-2; D gene uncertain. Germline loops: CDR1 MDHEN, CDR2 SYDVKM. V gave up 2 bases and J gave up 4 bases, with 11 bases separating them. The CDR3 totals 14 residues. CDR3 protein: CASSLGLEGYGYTF. CDR3 DNA: TGTGCCAGCAGTTTAGGGCTGGAAGGCTATGGCTACACCTTC.

This rearrangement joins TRBV28 to TRBJ2-1; unclear D gene. Trimming stripped 1 base from V and 0 bases from J, with 10 bases between. Looked up from germline, CDR1 is MDHEN and CDR2 is SYDVKM. This CDR3 comprises 16 residues. The CDR3 spells CASSLSGSSSYNEQFF. In DNA form, the CDR3 reads TGTGCCAGCAGTTTATCCGGGTCGAGCTCCTACAATGAGCAGTTCTTC.

The rearrangement links TRBV7-8 to TRBJ1-2; no clear D. This CDR3 is built from 13 residues. The V end was cut by 10 bases, the J end by 0 bases, with 12 bases between. Germline CDR1 and CDR2: SGHVS and FQNEAQ. The CDR3 region has the DNA TGTGCCACCCTTCCGGAGGCTAACTATGGCTACACCTTC. It encodes CATLPEANYGYTF.

This sequence joins TRBV7-2 and TRBJ1-1; D uncertain. Trimming shortened V by 6 bases and J by 0 bases, and 8 bases separated the two germline ends. CDR1 and CDR2 from the germline V gene are SGHTA and FQGNSA. The CDR3 runs 13 residues. CDR3 sequence: CASRVQMNTEAFF. CDR3 sequence (DNA): TGTGCCAGCAGGGTACAGATGAACACTGAAGCTTTCTTT. Filled out from reference TRBV7-2 and TRBJ1-1, the complete variable domain reads GAGVSQSPSNKVTEKGKDVELRCDPISGHTALYWYRQSLGQGLEFLIYFQGNSAPDKSGLPSDRFSAERTGGSVSTLTIQRTQQEDSAVYLCASRVQMNTEAFFGQGTRLTVV.

The genes are TRBV15 and TRBJ2-1; 10 nucleotides align to TRBD2. The ends lost 5 bases at V and 5 bases at J; junction bases unmatched: 6. The CDR3 totals 15 residues. Germline V gene sequence: CDR1 LNHNV, CDR2 YYDKDF (reference sequence). DNA of the CDR3: TGTGCCACCAGCCTAGCGGGAGAAGTCGACAATGAGCAGTTCTTC. This codes for CATSLAGEVDNEQFF.

The chain joins TRBV6-6 to TRBJ1-1; D uncertain. The CDR3 has 11 residues. V lost 6 bases to trimming and J lost 4 bases, with 6 bases between them. From germline, CDR1 is MNHNY and CDR2 SVGAGI (reference sequence). CDR3 DNA: TGTGCCAGCAGACAGACCACTGAAGCTTTCTTT. As protein: CASRQTTEAFF.

This chain uses TRBV19 with TRBJ1-6; no firm D call. Germline V gives CDR1 LNHDA, CDR2 SQIVND (reference sequence). The V end lost 7 bases, the J end lost 5 bases, and 18 bases lay between the germline ends. The CDR3 contains 16 residues. This CDR3 reads CASIQSGVLDNSPLHF. The DNA of the CDR3 is TGTGCCAGTATCCAAAGCGGGGTACTCGATAATTCACCCCTCCACTTT.

The chain carries TRBV5-6 and TRBJ2-3, with 10 bases matching TRBD2. V lost 4 bases to trimming and J lost 4 bases; unmatched junction nucleotides: 3. The CDR3 totals 14 residues. CDR1 is SGHDT, CDR2 YYEEEE, per germline. CDR3 nucleotide sequence: TGTGCCAGCAGCCCGGGACTAGCGCCAGATACGCAGTATTTT. Amino acids: CASSPGLAPDTQYF.

The genes are TRBV29-1 and TRBJ2-2, with 7 nucleotides matching TRBD2. V gave up 6 bases and J gave up 0 bases; unmatched junction bases: 4. The CDR3 consists of 14 residues. Germline V gene sequence: CDR1 SQVTM, CDR2 ANQGSEA. The CDR3: CSVTSDPNTGELFF. The DNA for the CDR3 is TGCAGCGTAACTAGCGACCCGAACACCGGGGAGCTGTTTTTT.

The chain is built from TRBV11-3 and TRBJ2-3; D uncertain. The V gene lost 6 bases and the J gene lost 1 base, with 14 bases spanning the gap. CDR1 SGHNT and CDR2 YENEEA come from the germline V gene. The CDR3 runs to 15 residues. The DNA of the CDR3 is TGTGCCAGCAGTCCGAACAGCTTCCGCACAGATACGCAGTATTTT. It specifies CASSPNSFRTDTQYF.

There are a few counts of this clone. This chain joins TRBV4-1 and TRBJ2-7; D is perhaps TRBD1 (6 bases). There are 15 residues in the CDR3. Between the trimmed V and J ends, which lost 3 bases and 5 bases, there was a span of 17 bases. Germline loops: CDR1 MGHRA, CDR2 YSYEKL. CDR3 sequence reads: CASSHPGAGAHEQYF. CDR3 nucleotides: TGCGCCAGCAGCCATCCTGGGGCAGGGGCCCACGAGCAGTACTTC.

The chain uses TRBV7-7 and TRBJ2-6; possible D gene TRBD1, 5 bases. V was shortened by 5 bases and J by 0 bases, with 8 bases between the two germline ends. The CDR3 is made up of 15 amino acids. The V gene's germline CDR1 is SSHAT and CDR2 FNYEAQ (reference sequence). The CDR3 is CASSQGNSGANVLTF. CDR3 nucleotides: TGTGCCAGCAGCCAGGGTAACTCTGGGGCCAACGTCCTGACTTTC. Looking up the rest from reference TRBV7-7 and TRBJ2-6 gives the full variable domain: GAGVSQSPRYKVTKRGQDVTLRCDPISSHATLYWYQQALGQGPEFLTYFNYEAQPDKSGLPSDRFSAERPEGSISTLTIQRTEQRDSAMYRCASSQGNSGANVLTFGAGSRLTVL.